Below are 12 T cell receptor beta chains sequenced from a single sample in a study of blood T cell repertoires in COVID-19. The protocol was immunoSEQ multiplex PCR, while the TCRdb copy is restricted to in-frame clones and leaves out a portion. In the table there are about 270,000 clones, about nine tenths of which are singletons. What was sequenced was PBMCs or T cells enriched from blood (not recorded which). The receptors derive from a woman between 40 and 55 years old with acute COVID-19.

The chain employs TRBV12-5 and TRBJ1-3; possibly TRBD1 for D (5 bases). Trimming removed 6 bases from V and 4 bases from J, with 16 bases in between. This CDR3 region has 15 residues. Germline V gene sequence: CDR1 LGHNT, CDR2 FRNRAP. CDR3 in DNA: TGTGCTAGTGGGGCCCCGTGGAGGGACGGAAACACCATATATTTT. Translation: CASGAPWRDGNTIYF.

This clone was counted only a few times. The chain links TRBV5-1 to TRBJ2-7, with 7 bases matching TRBD1. In germline, CDR1 is SGHRS, CDR2 YFSETQ. Trimming cost V 0 bases and J 2 bases; bases outside gene matches: 2. The CDR3 has 14 residues. CDR3 sequence reads: CASSLGGTAYEQYF. In DNA form, the CDR3 reads TGCGCCAGCAGCTTGGGGGGGACAGCCTACGAGCAGTACTTC.

The rearrangement joins TRBV6-2 or TRBV6-3 to TRBJ1-3; weak D call: TRBD1 (6 bases). The CDR3 totals 17 residues. Trimming removed 2 bases at V and 6 bases at J, with 20 bases between. Per the germline V gene, CDR1 is MNHEY and CDR2 is SVGEGT. As DNA, the CDR3 is TGTGCCAGCAGTTACCGGCCGCGGACGAAGGGGGAAAACACCATATATTTT. It encodes CASSYRPRTKGENTIYF.

The chain joins TRBV7-9 to TRBJ1-1, with TRBD1 matching over 11 bases. Unmatched junction bases numbered 7, after V lost 6 bases and J lost 4 bases. Germline CDR1 SEHNR, CDR2 FQNEAQ (reference sequence). This CDR3 contains 15 residues. CDR3 amino acids: CASRFPGQGGTEAFF. The CDR3 DNA reads as TGTGCCAGCAGGTTCCCGGGACAGGGGGGCACTGAAGCTTTCTTT.

The table lists this clone with a count of one. The chain has TRBV7-2 and TRBJ2-5; 8 positions agree with TRBD1. The CDR3 contains 13 residues. The J segment lost 5 bases and the V segment lost 5 bases, leaving 4 bases of the junction unmatched. The germline CDR1 and CDR2 sequences are SGHTA and FQGNSA. CDR3 region: CASSLRGRETQYF. For the CDR3, the DNA is TGTGCCAGCAGCCTCAGGGGGCGGGAGACCCAGTACTTC.

This clone was counted once. The chain employs TRBV29-1 and TRBJ1-1; D is unclear. Trimming removed 5 bases from V and 4 bases from J, with 14 bases in between. This CDR3 has 13 amino acids. Germline assignment: CDR1 SQVTM and CDR2 ANQGSEA. DNA for the CDR3: TGCAGCGTTTGCGGGCAATTGAGCACTGAAGCTTTCTTT. It translates to CSVCGQLSTEAFF.

The chain carries TRBV20-1 and TRBJ2-3, with D possibly being TRBD1 (5 bases). Trimming shortened V by 7 bases and J by 5 bases, and 10 bases separated the two germline ends. Germline loops: CDR1 DFQATT, CDR2 SNEGSKA (reference sequence). The CDR3 totals 11 residues. CDR3 DNA sequence: TGCAGTGTATGGGGCAGAGATACGCAGTATTTT. Translated: CSVWGRDTQYF.

About this clone itself: The sample has other DNA sequences that encode this CDR3 too. The chain is built from TRBV14 and TRBJ1-1, with 7 positions matching TRBD1. The ends lost 2 bases at V and 5 bases at J; junction bases unmatched: 2. Per germline, CDR1 SGHDN and CDR2 FVKESK. This CDR3 region has 13 residues. CDR3 sequence (DNA): TGTGCCAGCAGCCAACAGGGGGGAACTGAAGCTTTCTTT. This codes for CASSQQGGTEAFF.

The V gene is TRBV10-3, the J gene TRBJ2-6; unclear D gene. V shed 4 bases and J shed 0 bases, with 4 bases lying between them. In germline, CDR1 is ENHRY, CDR2 SYGVKD. The CDR3 consists of 14 residues. The CDR3 reads CAISALSGANVLTF. The CDR3 region has the DNA TGTGCCATCAGTGCCCTCTCTGGGGCCAACGTCCTGACTTTC.

CDR3 sequence (DNA): TGTGCCAGCAGCGGACAGGGTCGGGGCGAGCAGTACTTC. It codes for CASSGQGRGEQYF. The chain joins TRBV7-2 to TRBJ2-7, with 8 bases matching TRBD1. Germline V gene lookup returns CDR1 SGHTA and CDR2 FQGNSA. The V gene end was trimmed by 5 bases and the J gene end by 6 bases; junction bases not matched to a gene: 6. The CDR3 has 13 residues.

The rearrangement links TRBV18 to TRBJ2-1; D might be TRBD1 (5 bases). The CDR3 is made up of 13 amino acids. Germline CDR1 and CDR2: KGHSH and LQKENI. The V gene lost 0 bases and the J gene lost 12 bases, with 12 bases spanning the gap. The CDR3 DNA reads TGTGCCAGCTCACCACCGGACACCCTGACGCAGTTCTTC. This codes for CASSPPDTLTQFF. Full variable domain (outside the CDR3, taken from reference TRBV18 and TRBJ2-1): NAGVMQNPRHLVRRRGQEARLRCSPMKGHSHVYWYRQLPEEGLKFMVYLQKENIIDESGMPKERFSAEFPKEGPSILRIQQVVRGDSAAYFCASSPPDTLTQFFGPGTRLTVL.

The chain recombines TRBV9 with TRBJ2-2; the match to TRBD2 covers 7 bases. The germline CDR1 and CDR2 sequences are SGDLS and YYNGEE. After removal of 3 bases from V and 7 bases from J, the junction contained 3 bases not matched to a gene. This CDR3 has 13 residues. In nucleotides, the CDR3 is TGTGCCAGCAGCGAAGCGGGAATCGGGGAGCTGTTTTTT. Residues: CASSEAGIGELFF.